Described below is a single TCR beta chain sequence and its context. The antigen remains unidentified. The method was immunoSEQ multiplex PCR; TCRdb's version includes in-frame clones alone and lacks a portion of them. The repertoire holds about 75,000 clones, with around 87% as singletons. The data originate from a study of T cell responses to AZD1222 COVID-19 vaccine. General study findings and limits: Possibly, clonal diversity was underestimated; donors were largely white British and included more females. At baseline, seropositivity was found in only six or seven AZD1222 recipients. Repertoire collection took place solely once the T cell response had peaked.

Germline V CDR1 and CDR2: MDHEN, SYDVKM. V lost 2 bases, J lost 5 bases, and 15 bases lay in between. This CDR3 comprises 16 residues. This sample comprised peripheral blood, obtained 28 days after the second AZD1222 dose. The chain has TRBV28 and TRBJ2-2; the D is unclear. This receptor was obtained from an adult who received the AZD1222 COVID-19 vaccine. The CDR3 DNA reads TGTGCCAGCAGTTTACCGGCAGACGTAGGAACCGGGGAGCTGTTTTTT. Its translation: CASSLPADVGTGELFF.